Each of the 18 T cell receptor beta chains below was sequenced from the same sample in a study of T cells in Graves' hyperthyroidism and ophthalmopathy. Amplified TCR beta CDR3 regions derived from RNA transcripts. When the TCR CDR3 underwent first-round RT-PCR, the HTBI primer set was used. TCRdb redid the calling of the multiplex PCR reads with MiXCR, one entry per CDR3 protein. The profile shows about 420,000 distinct CDR3 sequences, approximately 14% of them singletons. The sequenced sample consisted of blood. These receptors were collected from a young woman with Graves' hyperthyroidism.

V usage is TRBV4-1 and J usage is TRBJ2-6, with unresolved D. Germline V gives CDR1 MGHRA, CDR2 YSYEKL. The CDR3 covers 16 residues. With 2 bases removed from V and 2 bases from J, the gap between germline ends came to 10 bases. CDR3 sequence: CASSQTGATGANVLTF. As DNA, the CDR3 is TGCGCCAGCAGCCAAACCGGAGCAACTGGGGCCAACGTCCTGACTTTC.

The chain couples TRBV4-2 to TRBJ2-1; D gene unclear. CDR3 size: 17 residues. Deletions cut 0 bases from V and 1 base from J, with 13 bases between. The germline CDR1 and CDR2 sequences are LGHNA and YNFKEQ. This CDR3 reads CASSQDGDAWSYNEQFF. CDR3 sequence (DNA): TGTGCCAGCAGCCAAGATGGGGATGCATGGTCCTACAATGAGCAGTTCTTC.

This clonotype was found many times. The chain employs TRBV3-1 and TRBJ1-2; D remains unclear. With 4 bases removed from V and 4 bases from J, the gap between germline ends came to 7 bases. The CDR3 sequence is 12 residues long. CDR1 and CDR2 from the germline V gene are LGHDT and YNNKEL (reference sequence). CDR3 protein: CASSRVTYGYTF. In nucleotides, the CDR3 is TGTGCCAGCAGCCGCGTGACCTATGGCTACACCTTC.

The table lists this clonotype with many counts. This chain joins TRBV5-1 and TRBJ1-1; D perhaps matches TRBD1 (6 bases). The CDR3 length is 16 residues. V lost 2 bases and J lost 2, with 16 bases in between. Germline CDR1 SGHRS, CDR2 YFSETQ. The CDR3 DNA reads as TGCGCCAGCAGCTTCGACCGGGACAAGCCCAACACTGAAGCTTTCTTT. Amino acids: CASSFDRDKPNTEAFF. Together with reference TRBV5-1 and TRBJ1-1, the CDR3 gives the full variable domain: KAGVTQTPRYLIKTRGQQVTLSCSPISGHRSVSWYQQTPGQGLQFLFEYFSETQRNKGNFPGRFSGRQFSNSRSEMNVSTLELGDSALYLCASSFDRDKPNTEAFFGQGTRLTVV.

This clonotype was found a few times. This chain joins TRBV19 and TRBJ1-1, with 7 nucleotides matching TRBD1. Trimming removed 2 bases from V and 1 base from J; junction bases left unmatched: 1. The CDR3 is 14 amino acids. Germline V gene sequence: CDR1 LNHDA, CDR2 SQIVND (reference sequence). The CDR3 bases are TGTGCCAGTAGTATAACAGGGGCGAACACTGAAGCTTTCTTT. Residues: CASSITGANTEAFF.

About this clonotype: It may be a read error: a sequence one base away is much more abundant. The rearrangement uses TRBV20-1 and TRBJ2-1; D not resolved. Per the germline V gene, CDR1 is DFQATT and CDR2 is SNEGSKA (reference sequence). The CDR3 contains 15 residues. V was clipped by 5 bases and J by 0 bases, with 14 bases between them. CDR3 nucleotide sequence: TGCAGTGCTCGTCAGACGAGAAGCTCCTACAATGAGCAGTTCTTC. Protein sequence: CSARQTRSSYNEQFF.

At least ten counts were recorded for this clonotype. The chain links TRBV20-1 to TRBJ1-3, with a weak D call TRBD1 (6 bases). Trimming took off 0 bases at V and 2 bases at J, with 11 bases between the two ends. Per germline, CDR1 DFQATT and CDR2 SNEGSKA (reference sequence). This CDR3 has 15 amino acids. CDR3 region: CSAREETGPGNTIYF. The CDR3 DNA is TGCAGTGCTAGAGAAGAGACAGGCCCTGGAAACACCATATATTTT.

Notes on this clonotype: The junction and the germline gene differ at one end; a read error may be behind it. The chain is built from TRBV6-2 or TRBV6-3 and TRBJ2-7, with D hard to call. This CDR3 spans 16 amino acids. Per the germline V gene, CDR1 is MNHEY and CDR2 is SVGEGT. The CDR3 bases are TGTGCCAGTCAACATAGAAATAGACGGATCACCTACGGGCAGTACTTC. Protein product: CASQHRNRRITYGQYF.

This clonotype was recorded a few times. The chain has TRBV28 and TRBJ1-1, with D possibly being TRBD1 (6 bases). This CDR3 has 17 residues. Germline CDR1 reads MDHEN; CDR2 reads SYDVKM. Trimming took off 2 bases at V and 1 base at J, with 17 bases between the two ends. The DNA of the CDR3 is TGTGCCAGCAGTTTACGTCACTTGGGGGCAGCGAACACTGAAGCTTTCTTT. Translated: CASSLRHLGAANTEAFF.

The sample holds many counts of this clonotype. The gene calls are TRBV28 and TRBJ2-1; D gene uncertain. The germline V gene has CDR1 MDHEN and CDR2 SYDVKM. Trimming cost V 10 bases and J 2 bases, with 12 bases left between them. CDR3 length equals 13 residues. The CDR3 DNA sequence: TGTGCCACGGGCGATCAGACCTACAATGAGCAGTTCTTC. Translation: CATGDQTYNEQFF.

V usage is TRBV6-1 and J usage is TRBJ2-7; a weak D match, TRBD1 (6 bases). The CDR3 runs 14 residues. The germline gives CDR1 MNHNS, CDR2 SASEGT. Trimming left V 8 bases short and J 4 bases short, with 18 bases between. In nucleotides, the CDR3 is TGTGCCAGCCGGGGAACAGGGCACCCTTACGAGCAGTACTTC. Translating gives CASRGTGHPYEQYF.

As concerns this clonotype: The junction and the germline gene differ at one end; a read error may be behind it. This chain links TRBV5-6 with TRBJ1-1; D is undetermined. The CDR3 is 12 residues long. Germline V gene data show CDR1 as SGHDT and CDR2 as YYEEEE. CDR3 protein: CASSFPNTKAFF. The CDR3 DNA follows: TGTGCCAGCAGCTTTCCTAACACTAAAGCTTTCTTT.

This clonotype occurred many times. The CDR3 is CASSRLQGSREQYF. The DNA for the CDR3 is TGTGCCAGCAGCCGCTTACAGGGATCAAGGGAGCAGTACTTC. This chain uses TRBV7-9 with TRBJ2-7, with D possibly being TRBD1 (6 bases). Trimming left V 5 bases short and J 7 bases short, with 18 bases between. The germline gives CDR1 SEHNR, CDR2 FQNEAQ (reference sequence). There are 14 residues in the CDR3.

There are many counts of this clonotype. CDR3 region: CASSEEWTGTEAFF. CDR3 nucleotide sequence: TGTGCCAGCAGTGAAGAGTGGACGGGCACTGAAGCTTTCTTT. V is TRBV2 and J is TRBJ1-1, with D uncertain. V lost 1 base, J lost 4 bases, and 10 bases lay in between. Per the germline V gene, CDR1 is SNHLY and CDR2 is FYNNEI. The CDR3 is 14 residues long. The full variable domain, its missing parts supplied by reference TRBV2 and TRBJ1-1, is EPEVTQTPSHQVTQMGQEVILRCVPISNHLYFYWYRQILGQKVEFLVSFYNNEISEKSEIFDDQFSVERPDGSNFTLKIRSTKLEDSAMYFCASSEEWTGTEAFFGQGTRLTVV.

This clonotype occurred a few times. The chain joins TRBV10-3 to TRBJ2-1; the D is unclear. CDR1 and CDR2 from the germline V gene are ENHRY and SYGVKD. CDR3 length: 15 residues. The ends were cut back, 3 bases at V and 0 bases at J, with 9 bases in the middle. CDR3 region: CAISEQSSSYNEQFF. The CDR3 DNA reads as TGTGCCATCAGTGAACAGTCAAGCTCCTACAATGAGCAGTTCTTC.

As concerns this clonotype: Its ends do not fully match the called genes, so a read error is possible. This chain connects TRBV9 to TRBJ1-2; no clear D. The CDR3 is 12 residues long. Germline assignment: CDR1 SGDLS and CDR2 YYNGEE. CDR3 DNA sequence: TGTGCCAGCAGCGCTCTCTATGGTGGCTCCACCTTC. It specifies CASSALYGGSTF.

This clonotype was detected only a few times. The chain employs TRBV10-3 and TRBJ2-2; D remains ambiguous. Per the germline V gene, CDR1 is ENHRY and CDR2 is SYGVKD. CDR3 size: 15 residues. The V and J ends lost 0 bases and 3 bases respectively, with 8 bases between them. The CDR3 DNA reads as TGTGCCATCAGTGAGTCGACTGGGTACACCGGGGAGCTGTTTTTT. It yields the protein CAISESTGYTGELFF.

This clonotype appeared many times. V gene TRBV27 combines with J gene TRBJ2-7, with 9 bases identical to TRBD1. Germline V lookup: CDR1 MNHEY, CDR2 SMNVEV (reference sequence). J gave up 9 bases and V 5 bases, and 11 bases lay outside the gene matches. The CDR3 runs to 14 residues. The CDR3 nucleotides are TGTGCCAGCAGTCATCTAACAGGGGGCGCGATGCAGTACTTC. Its translation: CASSHLTGGAMQYF.